The present T cell receptor beta chain was sequenced within a study of Graves' ophthalmopathy and Graves' hyperthyroidism. Study in general: At the time of initial diagnosis and before any treatment, peripheral blood was collected.

V shed 5 bases and J 8 bases; nucleotides not matched to a gene: 8. Germline V CDR1 and CDR2: SEHNR, FQNEAQ (reference sequence). The CDR3 loop spans 14 amino acids. Concerning this clonotype: A much larger clonotype is one base distant, so this may be a read error. Given the absence of the conserved phenylalanine or tryptophan at the CDR3 end, a read error is likely.

Beta-chain TCR CDR3 regions were amplified from RNA transcripts. RT-PCR with HTBI primers came first, then second-round multiplex PCR. Each CDR3 protein is one row after TCRdb ran MiXCR on the multiplex PCR reads. Among about 740,000 distinct CDR3 sequences, approximately 40% were seen once, and the ten largest hold approximately 46%. The V call is TRBV7-9, the J call TRBJ1-2, with 10 bases lining up with TRBD1. Sample: peripheral blood. The sequence was collected from an adult man with Graves' ophthalmopathy. CDR3 DNA: TGTGCCAGCAGCAGGGACAGGGGATCAGAGGGCTACACCCTC. This codes for CASSRDRGSEGYTL.